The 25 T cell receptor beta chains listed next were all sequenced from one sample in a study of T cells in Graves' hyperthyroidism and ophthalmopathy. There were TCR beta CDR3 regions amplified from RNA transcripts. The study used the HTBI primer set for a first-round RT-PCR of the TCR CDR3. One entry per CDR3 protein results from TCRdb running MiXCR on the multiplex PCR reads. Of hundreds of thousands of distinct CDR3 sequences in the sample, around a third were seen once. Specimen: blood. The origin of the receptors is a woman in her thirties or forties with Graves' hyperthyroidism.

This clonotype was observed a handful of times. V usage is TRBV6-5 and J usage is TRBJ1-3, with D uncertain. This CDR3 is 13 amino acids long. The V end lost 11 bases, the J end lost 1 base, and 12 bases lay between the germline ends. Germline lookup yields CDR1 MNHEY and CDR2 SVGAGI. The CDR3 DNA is TGTGCCGCCCAACAGCAGTCTGGAAACACCATATATTTT. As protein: CAAQQQSGNTIYF.

The chain's CDR3 is CASSRPSTGANVLTF. In nucleotides, the CDR3 is TGTGCCAGCAGTCGCCCTTCGACTGGGGCCAACGTCCTGACTTTC. The chain uses TRBV12-3 or TRBV12-4 and TRBJ2-6, with no clear D. The CDR3 covers 15 residues. Trimming removed 5 bases at V and 2 bases at J, with 10 bases between.

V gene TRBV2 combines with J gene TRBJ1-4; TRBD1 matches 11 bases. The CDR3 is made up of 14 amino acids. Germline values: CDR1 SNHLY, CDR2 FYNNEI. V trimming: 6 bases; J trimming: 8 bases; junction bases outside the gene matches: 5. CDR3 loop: CASSEGTGGEKLFF. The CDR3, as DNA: TGTGCCAGCAGCGAGGGGACAGGGGGAGAAAAACTGTTTTTT.

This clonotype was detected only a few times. This chain's CDR3 is CASSLVLRTGSSSSYNSPLHF. The CDR3 DNA sequence: TGTGCCAGCAGCTTAGTGTTGCGGACAGGCTCGTCTAGCTCCTATAATTCACCCCTCCACTTT. The chain joins TRBV2 to TRBJ1-6; 7 bases are a match to TRBD1. The germline CDR1 and CDR2 sequences are SNHLY and FYNNEI. This CDR3 spans 21 amino acids. After removal of 6 bases from V and 0 bases from J, the junction contained 20 bases not matched to a gene.

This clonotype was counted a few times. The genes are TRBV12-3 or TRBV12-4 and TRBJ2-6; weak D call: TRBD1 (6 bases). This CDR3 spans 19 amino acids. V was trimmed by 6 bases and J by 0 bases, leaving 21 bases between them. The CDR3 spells CASSRAGQLISSGANVLTF. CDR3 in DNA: TGTGCCAGCAGCCGAGCCGGACAGTTAATTAGCTCTGGGGCCAACGTCCTGACTTTC.

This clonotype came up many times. CDR3 sequence reads: CASSYLRGALHF. CDR3 nucleotides: TGTGCCAGCAGTTACCTTCGTGGGGCCCTCCACTTT. The rearrangement uses TRBV6-5 and TRBJ1-6; D ambiguous. There are 12 residues in the CDR3. CDR1 and CDR2 from the germline V gene are MNHEY and SVGAGI. V was pared by 2 bases and J by 14 bases, with 10 bases between.

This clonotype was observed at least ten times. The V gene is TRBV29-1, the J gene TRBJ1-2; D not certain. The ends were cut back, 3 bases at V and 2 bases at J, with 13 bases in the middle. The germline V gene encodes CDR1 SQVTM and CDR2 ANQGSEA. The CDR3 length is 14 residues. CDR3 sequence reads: CSVDSGETNYGYTF. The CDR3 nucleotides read TGCAGCGTTGATAGCGGGGAGACCAACTATGGCTACACCTTC.

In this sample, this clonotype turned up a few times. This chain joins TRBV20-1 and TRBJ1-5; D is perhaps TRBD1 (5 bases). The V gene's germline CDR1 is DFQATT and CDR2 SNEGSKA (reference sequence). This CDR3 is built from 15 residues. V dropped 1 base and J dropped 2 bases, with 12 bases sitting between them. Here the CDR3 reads CSARVQGLGNQPQHF. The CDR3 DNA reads TGCAGTGCTAGAGTTCAGGGATTGGGCAATCAGCCCCAGCATTTT.

The CDR3 sequence: CSATNRGEGIYF. In DNA, the CDR3 is TGCAGTGCTACCAACAGGGGCGAGGGGATTTACTTC. J is TRBJ2-5 and V is TRBV20-1, with TRBD1 matching 7 bases. From germline, CDR1 is DFQATT and CDR2 SNEGSKA (reference sequence). The CDR3 loop spans 12 amino acids. The V segment lost 4 bases and the J segment 14 bases; nucleotides outside the gene matches: 13.

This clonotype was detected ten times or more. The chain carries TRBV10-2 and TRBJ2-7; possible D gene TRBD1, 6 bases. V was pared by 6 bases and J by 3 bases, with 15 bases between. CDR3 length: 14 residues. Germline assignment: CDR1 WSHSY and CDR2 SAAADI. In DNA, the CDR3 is TGCGCCAGCAGCAACAGGGTTCCCCTCTACGAGCAGTACTTC. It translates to CASSNRVPLYEQYF.

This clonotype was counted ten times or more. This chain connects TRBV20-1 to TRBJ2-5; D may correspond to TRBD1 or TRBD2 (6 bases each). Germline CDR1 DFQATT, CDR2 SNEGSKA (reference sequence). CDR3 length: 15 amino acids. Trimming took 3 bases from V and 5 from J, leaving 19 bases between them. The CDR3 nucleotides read TGCAGTGCTAGTATTTCCCGGGGGCTCGGGGAGACCCAGTACTTC. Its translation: CSASISRGLGETQYF.

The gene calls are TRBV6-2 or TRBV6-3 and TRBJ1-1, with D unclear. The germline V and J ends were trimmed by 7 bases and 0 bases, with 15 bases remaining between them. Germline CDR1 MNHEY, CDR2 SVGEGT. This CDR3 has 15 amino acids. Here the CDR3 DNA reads TGTGCCAGCAAAAGGGCCGTGACAATGAACACTGAAGCTTTCTTT. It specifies CASKRAVTMNTEAFF.

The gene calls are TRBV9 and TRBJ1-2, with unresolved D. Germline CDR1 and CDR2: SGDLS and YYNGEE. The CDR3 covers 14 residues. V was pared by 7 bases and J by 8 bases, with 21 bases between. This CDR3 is CASSPLGLNEGYTF. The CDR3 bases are TGTGCCAGCTCACCCCTCGGACTTAATGAAGGCTACACCTTC.

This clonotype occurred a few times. CDR3 region: CASSYTSGGADGNTIYF. The CDR3 region has the DNA TGTGCCAGCAGTTACACCAGCGGTGGAGCTGATGGAAACACCATATATTTT. This chain uses TRBV6-5 with TRBJ1-3; D ambiguous. The CDR3 extends over 17 amino acids. Per the germline V gene, CDR1 is MNHEY and CDR2 is SVGAGI. V was shortened by 2 bases and J by 3 bases, with 17 bases between the two germline ends.

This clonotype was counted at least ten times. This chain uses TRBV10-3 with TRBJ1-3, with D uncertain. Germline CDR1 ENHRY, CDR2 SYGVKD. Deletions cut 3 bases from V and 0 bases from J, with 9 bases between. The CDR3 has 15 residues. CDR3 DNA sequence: TGTGCCATCAGTGAACTCCTAAACTCTGGAAACACCATATATTTT. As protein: CAISELLNSGNTIYF.

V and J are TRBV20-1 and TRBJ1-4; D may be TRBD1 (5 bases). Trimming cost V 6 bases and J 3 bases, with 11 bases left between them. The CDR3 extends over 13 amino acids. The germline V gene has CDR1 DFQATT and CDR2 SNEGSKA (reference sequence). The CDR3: CSAPGSANEKLFF. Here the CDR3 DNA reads TGCAGTGCCCCAGGGTCGGCTAATGAAAAACTGTTTTTT.

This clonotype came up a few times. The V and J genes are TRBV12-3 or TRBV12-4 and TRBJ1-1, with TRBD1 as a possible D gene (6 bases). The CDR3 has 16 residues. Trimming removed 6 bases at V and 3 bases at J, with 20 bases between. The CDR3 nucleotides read TGTGCCAGCAGCCCCCGACAGGTTGGGGGGGACACTGAAGCTTTCTTT. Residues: CASSPRQVGGDTEAFF.

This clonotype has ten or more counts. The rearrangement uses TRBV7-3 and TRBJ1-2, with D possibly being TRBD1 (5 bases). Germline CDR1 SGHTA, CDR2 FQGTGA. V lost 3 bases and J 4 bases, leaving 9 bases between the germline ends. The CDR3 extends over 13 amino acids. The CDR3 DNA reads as TGTGCCAGCAGCTTTAGGGACTTCTATGGCTACACCTTC. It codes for CASSFRDFYGYTF.

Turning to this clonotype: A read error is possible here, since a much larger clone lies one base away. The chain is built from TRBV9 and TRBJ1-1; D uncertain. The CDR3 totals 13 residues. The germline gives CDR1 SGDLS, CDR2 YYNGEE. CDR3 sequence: CARSVGPDTEAFF. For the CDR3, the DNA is TGTGCCAGGAGCGTAGGACCGGACACTGAAGCTTTCTTT.

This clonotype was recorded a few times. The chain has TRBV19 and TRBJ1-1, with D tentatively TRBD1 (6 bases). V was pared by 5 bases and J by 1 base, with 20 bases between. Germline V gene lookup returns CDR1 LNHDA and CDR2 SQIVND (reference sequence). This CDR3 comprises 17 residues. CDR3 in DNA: TGTGCCAGTAGTGAGAGCCAGGGCAGGGGTCGGAACACTGAAGCTTTCTTT. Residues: CASSESQGRGRNTEAFF. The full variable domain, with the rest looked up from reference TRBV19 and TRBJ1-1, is DGGITQSPKYLFRKEGQNVTLSCEQNLNHDAMYWYRQDPGQGLRLIYYSQIVNDFQKGDIAEGYSVSREKKESFPLTVTSAQKNPTAFYLCASSESQGRGRNTEAFFGQGTRLTVV.

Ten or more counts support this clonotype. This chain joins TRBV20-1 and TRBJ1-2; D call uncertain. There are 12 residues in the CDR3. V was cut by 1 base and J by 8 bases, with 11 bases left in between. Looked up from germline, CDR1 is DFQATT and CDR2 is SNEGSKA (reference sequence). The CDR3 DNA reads TGCAGTGCTAGAGTCGTTGGACCGGGCTACACCTTC. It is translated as CSARVVGPGYTF.

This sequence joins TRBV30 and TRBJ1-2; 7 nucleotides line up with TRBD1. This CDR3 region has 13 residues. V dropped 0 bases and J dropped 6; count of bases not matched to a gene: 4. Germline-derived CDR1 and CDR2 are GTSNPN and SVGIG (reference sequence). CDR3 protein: CAWSVKGADGYTF. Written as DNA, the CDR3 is TGTGCCTGGAGTGTAAAGGGGGCGGATGGCTACACCTTC.

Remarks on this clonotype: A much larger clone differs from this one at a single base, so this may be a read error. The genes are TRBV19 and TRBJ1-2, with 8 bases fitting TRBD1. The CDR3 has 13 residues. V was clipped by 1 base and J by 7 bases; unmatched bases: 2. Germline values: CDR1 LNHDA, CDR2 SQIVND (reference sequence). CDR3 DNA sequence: TGTGCCAGTAGTATAGCAGGGGGCCGTGGCTACACCTTC. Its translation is CASSIAGGRGYTF.

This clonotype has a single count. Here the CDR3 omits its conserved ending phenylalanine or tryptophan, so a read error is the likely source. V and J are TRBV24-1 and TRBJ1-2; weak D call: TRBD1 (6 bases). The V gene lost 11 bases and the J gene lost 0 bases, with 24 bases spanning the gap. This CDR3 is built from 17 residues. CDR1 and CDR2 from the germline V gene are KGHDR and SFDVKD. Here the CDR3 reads CASRPTGGGDANYGYTL. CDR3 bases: TGTGCCAGCCGACCTACGGGAGGGGGAGACGCTAACTATGGCTACACCCTC.

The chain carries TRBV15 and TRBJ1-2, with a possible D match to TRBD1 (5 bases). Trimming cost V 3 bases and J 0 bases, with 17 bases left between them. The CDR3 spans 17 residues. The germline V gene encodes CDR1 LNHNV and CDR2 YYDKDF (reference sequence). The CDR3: CATSSSQGAGTNYGYTF. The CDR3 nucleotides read TGTGCCACCAGCAGTTCTCAGGGCGCGGGCACTAACTATGGCTACACCTTC. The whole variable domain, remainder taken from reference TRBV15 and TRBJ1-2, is DAMVIQNPRYQVTQFGKPVTLSCSQTLNHNVMYWYQQKSSQAPKLLFHYYDKDFNNEADTPDNFQSRRPNTSFCFLDIRSPGLGDTAMYLCATSSSQGAGTNYGYTFGSGTRLTVV.